The sequence of this TCR beta chain was determined in a study of blood T cell repertoires in COVID-19 (dated by TCRdb to 2020 to 2022). About the study as a whole: Samples covering the acute and convalescent phases of COVID-19 were provided by collaborators in the United States, Italy and Spain. The prospective study material was composed of cDNA or gDNA derived from T cells, B-cell-depleted T cells, or PBMCs. The samples were drawn from two sources: the first 160 participants of the ongoing ImmuneRACE study, and fewer than 1,500 subjects contributed by 6 global collaborators. A freely available public database, intended as a resource for researchers studying the immune response to SARS-CoV-2, is where the repertoires were released. HLA class I and class II types, where available, came from metadata supplied by the sample provider rather than from assay-based typing. The dataset comprised deeply sampled blood TCRbeta repertoires from subjects exposed to, actively infected with, or recovered from COVID-19. Nearly every sample came with metadata listing a de-identified subject ID, COVID-19 status, age in years and sex.

From the cysteine up to the phenylalanine, the CDR3 has a length of 14 residues. Only the CDR3 DNA is retained, 42 bases long and in frame from the first base. Via the germline V gene, CDR1 is MDHEN and CDR2 SYDVKM. V and J are trimmed by 6 bases and 1 base, and the gene matches miss 2 bases of the junction. The paper's findings and limits, for the study overall: How much clinical and demographic metadata was included differed by source and by participant, and the metadata was provided uncurated.

Whole blood was collected in K2EDTA tubes by collaborating institutions according to the institutions' own protocols. For TCRbeta analysis, collaborators shipped samples in one of three forms: frozen whole blood, isolated PBMCs, or DNA extracted from either of those sample types. Turning to this clone: Its antigen target is currently unknown. No much larger clonotype is one base removed from it; base qualities were not supplied.

TCRbeta CDR3 regions were amplified from genomic DNA using the immunoSEQ Assay, a bias-controlled multiplex PCR. The source study handled its data this way. Nucleated cell counts per sample were estimated from amplification of reference gene primers within the assay. To quantify the absolute abundance of each unique TCRbeta CDR3 rearrangement, sequence reads were collapsed and filtered. For each sample, productive Simpson clonality was calculated by taking the square root of Simpson's diversity index across productive rearrangements. The immuneACCESS repertoire file appears here via TCRdb, limited to in-frame rearrangements. These files lack a portion of the clones; in checked studies, under half of the deficit traces to unresolved V genes, and the cause of the others is not known. V and J calls and clone size follow that table, whereas D and trimming were derived from the DNA. This sample gives approximately 100,000 clones in total; around 92% of them show up just once. The top ten hold more than 5% of the sample.

Sample: peripheral blood. The sequence was obtained from a man between 45 and 60 years old with active COVID-19. The chain couples TRBV28 to TRBJ1-1, with TRBD1 identical over 10 junction bases. The CDR3 region has the sequence CASRTGGENTEAFF. The nucleotide sequence is given as TGTGCCAGCAGGACAGGGGGCGAGAACACTGAAGCTTTCTTT.